What follows describes a single T cell receptor beta chain. Its cognate antigen is unknown. This sample was taken from a study of T-cell memory formation after mild COVID-19. Study summary: Most TCR clusters belonged to a single donor.

Whole-study findings and limits: Some SARS-CoV-2-responding clones were already detected in memory before infection.

Between the trimmed V and J ends, which lost 3 bases and 6 bases, there was a span of 15 bases. CDR1 is LNHDA, CDR2 SQIVND, per germline (reference sequence). This CDR3 contains 15 residues. With constant-segment primers, 5'RACE yielded cDNA libraries of TCR alpha and TCR beta that carried sample barcodes and UMIs. Via MiXCR, TCRdb re-called the 5' RACE reads, giving one row per CDR3 protein. The data hold a few hundred thousand distinct CDR3 sequences, with roughly 10% observed a single time. The genes are TRBV19 and TRBJ2-1; perhaps TRBD2 as D (6 bases). The sequencing input was PBMCs or a T cell subset sorted from them (not recorded which). The TCR sequence derives from a man in his late teens or twenties who had mild COVID-19 (a few samples of this study predate the infection). Cell type and time point are not known. In DNA, the CDR3 is TGTGCCAGTAGTATCGACGGGGGACTGGGCAATGAGCAGTTCTTC. It encodes CASSIDGGLGNEQFF. The whole variable domain, filled in from reference TRBV19 and TRBJ2-1, reads DGGITQSPKYLFRKEGQNVTLSCEQNLNHDAMYWYRQDPGQGLRLIYYSQIVNDFQKGDIAEGYSVSREKKESFPLTVTSAQKNPTAFYLCASSIDGGLGNEQFFGPGTRLTVL.